Given below is one T cell receptor (beta chain) in context. Germline V CDR1 and CDR2: SGHVS, FQNEAQ. Trimming pared 6 bases from V and 0 bases from J, leaving 8 bases between. This CDR3 comprises 13 residues. Measured with immunoSEQ multiplex PCR; TCRdb has only the in-frame clones, and not every one. The data contain fewer than 70,000 clones, around nine tenths of them singletons. The data were taken from a study of blood T cell repertoires in COVID-19. In the study overall: The origin of the acute and convalescent COVID-19 samples was the United States, Italy and Spain.

Sequenced sample: peripheral blood. V gene TRBV7-8 combines with J gene TRBJ1-2; D gene uncertain. The receptor's source is a human donor in a cohort sampled during active COVID-19. The CDR3 spells CASRRGTNYGYTF. CDR3 DNA: TGTGCCAGCAGGAGAGGGACTAACTATGGCTACACCTTC. The complete variable domain, with remaining parts taken from reference TRBV7-8 and TRBJ1-2, reads GAGVSQSPRYKVAKRGQDVALRCDPISGHVSLFWYQQALGQGPEFLTYFQNEAQLDKSGLPSDRFFAERPEGSVSTLKIQRTQQEDSAVYLCASRRGTNYGYTFGSGTRLTVV.